The T cell receptor (beta chain) described here comes from a study of PD-1 blockade in classical Hodgkin lymphoma. Study outcomes and limitations: Compared with healthy donors, newly diagnosed patients reportedly showed lower baseline TCR diversity.

Germline V gene lookup returns CDR1 LNHDA and CDR2 SQIVND (reference sequence). The CDR3 sequence is 15 residues long. Losses at the gene ends were 7 bases for V and 9 bases for J; bases not matched to a gene: 10. The assay was immunoSEQ multiplex PCR, and TCRdb's table has in-frame clones only and misses some. The table lists 50,000 or so clones, around four fifths of them singletons, with approximately 12% in the top ten. About this clone itself: Its matching antigen is unknown.

Specified time point: cycle 4 day 1 (C4D1), after 5 to 7 weeks of nivolumab. Relapse was seen in all patients after autologous stem cell transplantation, and brentuximab vedotin exposure was variable. The receptor's source is a human donor with classical Hodgkin lymphoma. V usage is TRBV19 and J usage is TRBJ2-1, with 12 nucleotides matching TRBD2. This sample comprised peripheral blood mononuclear cells (PBMCs), obtained before the fourth cycle of nivolumab. The CDR3 loop is CASNLLAGGPSEQFF. CDR3 nucleotides: TGTGCCAGTAACCTTCTAGCGGGAGGGCCGAGTGAGCAGTTCTTC.